This TCR beta chain was sequenced during a study of T cell repertoires in cytomegalovirus infection. Study overall: CMV infection plus the matching HLA type was flagged by public TCR beta signatures.

TCRdb fed the reads into MiXCR, producing one record per CDR3 protein. The sample shows tens of thousands of distinct CDR3 sequences, 28% of them seen only once. This clonotype showed up just a few times. What it binds is unknown. Study findings and constraints: CMV-specific TCR beta clonotypes restricted by HLA-C were the ones dominating the ex vivo response.

After removal of 0 bases from V and 1 base from J, the junction contained 6 bases not matched to a gene. From germline, CDR1 is SGHNT and CDR2 YYREEE (reference sequence). The CDR3 sequence is 16 residues long. Sequencing was performed on CD8+ T cells from cultured PBMCs, taken from culture after CMV antigen stimulation. J is TRBJ1-1 and V is TRBV5-4, with 7 positions matching TRBD1. The sequence derives from a human donor in good health (CMV status not recorded). Some clones in this sample may be carry-over from other donors' samples. The CDR3 is CASSLDSGGPNTEAFF. The CDR3 DNA is TGTGCCAGCAGCTTGGACTCAGGGGGACCGAACACTGAAGCTTTCTTT.